Sequencing of this T cell receptor (beta chain) was carried out in a study of CD8 T cells in Susac syndrome. Germline V gives CDR1 SGDLS, CDR2 YYNGEE. V lost 4 bases and J lost 2, with 14 bases in between. This CDR3 is built from 15 residues. TCR beta from blood CD8+ and CD4+ T cells was sequenced. TEMRA cells underwent FACS enrichment and CD8+ and CD4+ T cells underwent negative isolation. Reverse transcription of about 0.45 to 1 ug RNA was carried out with random hexamers. The method of amplification for TCR beta CDR3 was immunoSEQ multiplex PCR, covering 54 Vbeta and 13 Jbeta. TCRdb independently ran MiXCR on the immunoSEQ multiplex PCR reads; one entry per CDR3 protein. The sample lists 150,000 to 200,000 distinct CDR3 sequences, roughly 93% occurring once.

Sequenced input: CD4+ T cells from PBMCs. This chain joins TRBV9 and TRBJ2-3; D remains ambiguous. The clonotype was recovered from a human donor in good health. CDR3 sequence: CASSLDNVFTDTQYF. CDR3 coding DNA: TGTGCCAGCAGCCTCGACAACGTCTTCACAGATACGCAGTATTTT.